These T cell receptor beta chains were read from a single sample in a study of blood T cell repertoires in COVID-19. The data were produced by immunoSEQ multiplex PCR, yet TCRdb's version contains in-frame clones alone and is incomplete. The repertoire includes 150,000 to 200,000 clones, 87% of them detected once, and roughly 3.6% sits in the top ten. Sequenced material: peripheral blood. These receptors were obtained from a man aged 18 to 35 with active or convalescent COVID-19. Each CDR3 is given with its conserved first and last residue. A D gene is named only where the DNA matches it firmly. Size tells how often a clone was seen (once, few, many) or the class of an expanded clone, and some rows leave it out.

d_gene | j_gene | v_gene | abundance | CDR3nt | CDR3aa
- | TRBJ1-1 | TRBV28 | - | TGTGCCAGCGAACAGGGATTGTTCTCTGAAGCTTTCTTT | CASEQGLFSEAFF
- | TRBJ1-1 | TRBV19 | - | TGTGCCAGTAACCCGGGACTGCCAAACACTGAAGCTTTCTTT | CASNPGLPNTEAFF
TRBD1 | TRBJ2-1 | TRBV5-1 | - | TGCGCCAGCAGCTTCAGGACAGGGGGTCGAAATGAGCAGTTCTTC | CASSFRTGGRNEQFF
- | TRBJ1-5 | TRBV24-1 | - | TGTGCCACCAGTGATATTCAGGGCAATCAGCCCCAGCATTTT | CATSDIQGNQPQHF
- | TRBJ1-6 | TRBV6-5 | - | TGTGCCAGCAGCCCCACAGGGTTGAATTCACCCCTCCACTTT | CASSPTGLNSPLHF
- | TRBJ1-1 | TRBV9 | - | TGTGCCAGCGGGGAGTCGGGAACTGAAGCTTTCTTT | CASGESGTEAFF
TRBD1 | TRBJ2-7 | TRBV5-4 | - | TGTGCCAGCAGCGGCCGGGACAGAGCCTACGAGCAGTACTTC | CASSGRDRAYEQYF
TRBD1 | TRBJ1-2 | TRBV3-1/TRBV3-2 | - | TGTGCCAGCAGCTCTCCGGACAGGGGCGGCTACACCTTC | CASSSPDRGGYTF
TRBD1 | TRBJ2-7 | TRBV28 | - | TGTGCCAGCAGTCTACGACAGGGCTCCTACGAGCAGTACTTC | CASSLRQGSYEQYF
- | TRBJ1-1 | TRBV2 | - | TGTGCCAGCATGGGGCAGGGGAACACTGAAGCTTTCTTT | CASMGQGNTEAFF
TRBD1 | TRBJ1-1 | TRBV7-2 | - | TGTGCCAGCAGCCTACAGGGGATGGGCACTGAAGCTTTCTTT | CASSLQGMGTEAFF
TRBD1 | TRBJ1-2 | TRBV7-9 | - | TGTGCCAGCAGCTTAGCTGGACAGGGGGCCTTAGGCTACACCTTC | CASSLAGQGALGYTF
TRBD1 | TRBJ1-2 | TRBV5-6 | - | TGTGCCAGCAGCGTGGGTTCGTTTGGGACAGGGGCCAACCTCTATGGCTACACCTTC | CASSVGSFGTGANLYGYTF
- | TRBJ2-5 | TRBV7-9 | once | TGTGCCAGCAGCCACCAGGGCTTCCAAGAGACCCAGTACTTC | CASSHQGFQETQYF
TRBD2 | TRBJ2-3 | TRBV5-1 | - | TGCGCCAGCAGCTCACCCACCGGGGGGGCCTCCACAGATACGCAGTATTTT | CASSSPTGGASTDTQYF
- | TRBJ2-4 | TRBV29-1 | - | TGCAGCGTGGAGGACGGCGGGACAAACATTCAGTACTTC | CSVEDGGTNIQYF
- | TRBJ1-4 | TRBV18 | - | TGTGCCAGCTCACCAGAGGGCAGGGGCTTGACGACTAATGAAAAACTGTTTTTT | CASSPEGRGLTTNEKLFF
TRBD2 | TRBJ2-7 | TRBV7-9 | - | TGTGCCAGCAGCCCCGGGGGACTAGGATTGAACTACGAGCAGTACTTC | CASSPGGLGLNYEQYF
- | TRBJ1-1 | TRBV19 | - | TGTGCCAGTAGTATTAGGGGTTTGACTGAAGCTTTCTTT | CASSIRGLTEAFF
TRBD1 | TRBJ1-2 | TRBV29-1 | - | TGCAGCGTACCCGGGACAGGGGAGGAATATGGCTACACCTTC | CSVPGTGEEYGYTF
TRBD1 | TRBJ2-2 | TRBV27 | - | TGTGCCAGCAGTTGGACAGGGGAGAGCACCGGGGAGCTGTTTTTT | CASSWTGESTGELFF
- | TRBJ2-2 | TRBV7-9 | once | TGTGCCAGCAGCTTGACTCCGAACACCGGGGAGCTGTTTTTT | CASSLTPNTGELFF
- | TRBJ1-2 | TRBV19 | - | TGTGCCAGTAGTATCCGGGGGACCCCCGGTGGCTACACCTTC | CASSIRGTPGGYTF
TRBD1 | TRBJ1-2 | TRBV7-3 | once | TGTGCCAGCAGCTTAGGGGGACAGTCGGCCTACACCTTC | CASSLGGQSAYTF
- | TRBJ2-7 | TRBV29-1 | few | TGCAGCGTTGAATTGGGGACATCCAACGAGCAGTACTTC | CSVELGTSNEQYF
- | TRBJ2-2 | TRBV4-2 | once | TGTGCCAGCAGCCAAGATGCAGAGGGGGGGTTTACCGGGGAGCTGTTTTTT | CASSQDAEGGFTGELFF
- | TRBJ2-1 | TRBV11-1 | - | TGTGCCAGCAGCTTATTGGCGGCTAGCTCCTACAATGAGCAGTTCTTC | CASSLLAASSYNEQFF
- | TRBJ2-2 | TRBV27 | - | TGTGCCAGCAGTTCCACGAACACCGGGGAGCTGTTTTTT | CASSSTNTGELFF
- | TRBJ2-5 | TRBV19 | - | TGTGCCAGTCAGGGTCCCCAAGAGACCCAGTACTTC | CASQGPQETQYF
- | TRBJ1-4 | TRBV28 | - | TGTGCCAGCAGTACTTACCGAGGGTCTGAAAAACTGTTTTTT | CASSTYRGSEKLFF
TRBD2 | TRBJ2-1 | TRBV11-3 | - | TGTGCCAGCAGCCTACGGACTAGCGGGAGGGCCCCCTCCTACAATGAGCAGTTCTTC | CASSLRTSGRAPSYNEQFF
- | TRBJ1-1 | TRBV15 | - | TGTGCCACCAGCAGAGAGGCGGCTGAAGCTTTCTTT | CATSREAAEAFF
- | TRBJ2-2 | TRBV5-1 | - | TGCGCCAGCAGCTCAGGGATCGACACCGGGGAGCTGTTTTTT | CASSSGIDTGELFF
- | TRBJ1-2 | TRBV7-6 | - | - | CASSSTSTDYTF
TRBD1 | TRBJ1-1 | TRBV9 | few | TGTGCCAGCAGCGCAAGGACAGGTGCCTACACTGAAGCTTTCTTT | CASSARTGAYTEAFF
TRBD2 | TRBJ2-6 | TRBV27 | - | TGTGCCAGCAGTTTAAAAAGCGGGGGGGCGCTCGGGGCCAACGTCCTGACTTTC | CASSLKSGGALGANVLTF
TRBD2 | TRBJ2-3 | TRBV7-2 | - | TGTGCCAGCAGCCCCCCGACTAGCGGGACGAGAGATACGCAGTATTTT | CASSPPTSGTRDTQYF
- | TRBJ2-7 | TRBV7-9 | - | TGTGCCAGCAGTAACCCGGGACTCGCCTCCTACGAGCAGTACTTC | CASSNPGLASYEQYF
TRBD1 | TRBJ1-3 | TRBV7-9 | - | TGTGCCAGCAGCTTAGTAGGGACAGGGTACTCTGGAAACACCATATATTTT | CASSLVGTGYSGNTIYF
- | TRBJ1-1 | TRBV30 | once | TGTGCCTGGAGGATGACAGTGATAACTTGGAACACTGAAGCTTTCTTT | CAWRMTVITWNTEAFF
- | TRBJ1-1 | TRBV2 | few | TGTGCCAGCAGGGCCCCCCAGGGGCCCACTGAAGCTTTCTTT | CASRAPQGPTEAFF
TRBD1 | TRBJ1-6 | TRBV4-3 | - | TGCGCCAGCAGCCAGGAAAGACAGGGGGATAATTCACCCCTCCACTTT | CASSQERQGDNSPLHF
- | TRBJ1-1 | TRBV5-1 | few | TGCGCCAGCAGCTTGTTTACGGAGGGAGACACTGAAGCTTTCTTT | CASSLFTEGDTEAFF
TRBD1 | TRBJ2-5 | TRBV5-1 | - | TGCGCCAGCAGCTGGGGACAGGGGGAGACCCAGTACTTC | CASSWGQGETQYF
TRBD1 | TRBJ1-5 | TRBV27 | few | TGTGCCAGCAGTGAGACAGGGGGTTATAGCAATCAGCCCCAGCATTTT | CASSETGGYSNQPQHF
- | TRBJ2-6 | TRBV4-3 | - | TGCGCCAGCAGCCAAGCGAGCCCCGGACTCGGTCTCTTCTCTGGGGCCAACGTCCTGACTTTC | CASSQASPGLGLFSGANVLTF
- | TRBJ2-7 | TRBV19 | - | TGTGCCAGTAGTGAGGAGGGAAGCTCCTACGAGCAGTACTTC | CASSEEGSSYEQYF
- | TRBJ1-2 | TRBV3-1/TRBV3-2 | few | TGTGCCAGCAGCCATAGGGGAGGGAACTATGGCTACACCTTC | CASSHRGGNYGYTF
TRBD1 | TRBJ1-4 | TRBV30 | - | TGTGCCTGGAGTGCCAGGACAGGGGGCGCTTCTTGGGGTGAAAAACTGTTTTTT | CAWSARTGGASWGEKLFF
- | TRBJ1-1 | TRBV4-1 | - | TGCGCCAGCAGCCAAGTGGGGGGGTCCACTGAAGCTTTCTTT | CASSQVGGSTEAFF
- | TRBJ2-1 | TRBV7-9 | many | TGTGCCAGCAGCAAGTGGACAGTGATCAATGAGCAGTTCTTC | CASSKWTVINEQFF
- | TRBJ2-1 | TRBV5-6 | - | TGTGCCAGCAGCAGGCGGGCCTTGTTATACAATGAGCAGTTCTTC | CASSRRALLYNEQFF
TRBD2 | TRBJ2-7 | TRBV30 | once | TGTGCCTGGAGGAAGCTACTAGCGGGAGTCGAGCAGTACTTC | CAWRKLLAGVEQYF
TRBD1 | TRBJ2-7 | TRBV7-9 | - | TGTGCCACGATGACAGGGGCTACCTACGAGCAGTACTTC | CATMTGATYEQYF
- | TRBJ2-1 | TRBV11-3 | - | TGTGCCAGCAGCTTAGATAGCTACAATGAGCAGTTCTTC | CASSLDSYNEQFF
- | TRBJ1-4 | TRBV7-9 | - | TGTGCCAGCAGCTTCTCGATGAACAGCCCTAATGAAAAACTGTTTTTT | CASSFSMNSPNEKLFF
- | TRBJ1-2 | TRBV6-5 | - | TGTGCCAGCAGTTACTCTTCAGGGAACTATGGCTACACCTTC | CASSYSSGNYGYTF
- | TRBJ1-1 | TRBV4-3 | - | TGCGCCAGCAGCCGCATCGGGGTGACTGAAGCTTTCTTT | CASSRIGVTEAFF